Presented here are 3 T cell receptor beta chains from one specimen sequenced in a study of T cell repertoires in cytomegalovirus infection. TCRdb independently ran MiXCR on the reads; one entry per CDR3 protein. The sample lists about 600,000 distinct CDR3 sequences; 20% to 25% were seen once. The sample comprised CD8+ T cells from PBMCs. All receptors come from a human donor in good health (CMV status not recorded). Some clones in this sample may be carry-over from other donors' samples.

This clonotype turned up a few times. This rearrangement joins TRBV4-2 to TRBJ2-1; weak D call: TRBD1 (6 bases). This CDR3 region has 14 residues. Per the germline V gene, CDR1 is LGHNA and CDR2 is YNFKEQ. The ends were cut back, 4 bases at V and 6 bases at J, with 13 bases in the middle. This chain's CDR3 is CASSPHGGSNEQFF. The DNA of the CDR3 is TGTGCCAGCAGCCCCCATGGGGGCAGCAATGAGCAGTTCTTC.

The sample holds a few counts of this clonotype. V usage is TRBV29-1 and J usage is TRBJ1-2; weak D call: TRBD1 (6 bases). In germline, CDR1 is SQVTM, CDR2 ANQGSEA. The CDR3 is 16 amino acids. Trimming took off 0 bases at V and 5 bases at J, with 19 bases between the two ends. The DNA for the CDR3 is TGCAGCGTTGAAGATTCAGAGAAGGGGGTTGAGTATGGCTACACCTTC. As protein: CSVEDSEKGVEYGYTF. Drawing the rest from reference TRBV29-1 and TRBJ1-2, the complete variable domain is SAVISQKPSRDICQRGTSLTIQCQVDSQVTMMFWYRQQPGQSLTLIATANQGSEATYESGFVIDKFPISRPNLTFSTLTVSNMSPEDSSIYLCSVEDSEKGVEYGYTFGSGTRLTVV.

This clonotype was counted ten times or more. The genes are TRBV7-9 and TRBJ2-3; weak D call: TRBD1 (5 bases). Germline CDR1 SEHNR, CDR2 FQNEAQ (reference sequence). Trimming removed 5 bases at V and 8 bases at J, with 8 bases between. This CDR3 is 11 amino acids long. CDR3: CASSHQGTQYF. DNA for the CDR3: TGTGCCAGCAGCCATCAGGGTACGCAGTATTTT.